This T cell receptor (beta chain) derives from a study of blood T cell repertoires in COVID-19. TCRdb's copy holds only in-frame clones and misses some; the assay was immunoSEQ multiplex PCR. This sample has tens of thousands of clones, with 70% to 90% found just once. Specimen: peripheral blood. This sequence originates from a human donor in a cohort sampled during active COVID-19.

For the CDR3, the DNA is TGCAGCGTTGAGTCAGGGTCCGAGCAGTACTTC. As protein: CSVESGSEQYF. This chain uses TRBV29-1 with TRBJ2-7, with D tentatively TRBD1 (5 bases). Germline V gene sequence: CDR1 SQVTM, CDR2 ANQGSEA. There are 11 residues in the CDR3. Trimming shortened V by 3 bases and J by 6 bases, and 9 bases separated the two germline ends.